These 31 T cell receptor beta chains were all obtained from the same sample, sequenced in a study of blood T cell repertoires in COVID-19. TCRdb's table, derived via immunoSEQ multiplex PCR, lists solely in-frame clones and lacks some. The table shows about 520,000 clones, with approximately 85% occurring only once. Sequenced: peripheral blood. The source is a human donor in a cohort sampled during active COVID-19.

The chain joins TRBV19 to TRBJ1-1, with 8 bases aligning to TRBD1. The V gene end was trimmed by 6 bases and the J gene end by 4 bases; junction bases not matched to a gene: 7. Germline CDR1 is LNHDA and CDR2 is SQIVND (reference sequence). The CDR3 is made up of 14 amino acids. The CDR3 nucleotides read TGTGCCAGTAGGACCTTTACAGGGGGCACTGAAGCTTTCTTT. This sequence encodes CASRTFTGGTEAFF.

V usage is TRBV28 and J usage is TRBJ2-7, with TRBD1 as a possible D gene (5 bases). The CDR3 has 16 amino acids. V was shortened by 8 bases and J by 0 bases, with 20 bases between the two germline ends. From germline, CDR1 is MDHEN and CDR2 SYDVKM. The CDR3 loop is CASGAPSPPYSYEQYF. CDR3 DNA: TGTGCCAGCGGGGCCCCGAGCCCGCCCTACTCCTACGAGCAGTACTTC. Combining the CDR3 with reference TRBV28 and TRBJ2-7 gives the whole variable domain DVKVTQSSRYLVKRTGEKVFLECVQDMDHENMFWYRQDPGLGLRLIYFSYDVKMKEKGDIPEGYSVSREKKERFSLILESASTNQTSMYLCASGAPSPPYSYEQYFGPGTRLTVT.

The chain recombines TRBV5-1 with TRBJ2-1, with 12 bases that match TRBD2. Trimming took 3 bases from V and 4 from J; bases not matched to a gene: 8. There are 17 residues in the CDR3. Germline V CDR1 and CDR2: SGHRS, YFSETQ. The CDR3 DNA is TGCGCCAGCAGCTCGGGGTCACTAGCGGGGGGATACAATGAGCAGTTCTTC. Translating gives CASSSGSLAGGYNEQFF.

This clone has just one count. The chain carries TRBV5-1 and TRBJ1-1, with 9 bases matching TRBD1. Per the germline V gene, CDR1 is SGHRS and CDR2 is YFSETQ. V trimming: 4 bases; J trimming: 6 bases; junction bases outside the gene matches: 13. The CDR3 extends over 16 amino acids. The DNA of the CDR3 is TGCGCCAGCAGCGTATATACAGGGGGCGCTTCCCCTGAAGCTTTCTTT. Translated, it gives CASSVYTGGASPEAFF.

The rearrangement links TRBV7-2 to TRBJ1-2, with D possibly matching TRBD1 (6 bases). CDR1 is SGHTA, CDR2 FQGNSA, per germline. The CDR3 covers 16 residues. The V and J ends lost 5 bases and 8 bases respectively, with 24 bases between them. CDR3 in DNA: TGTGCCAGCAGCCGGAGCGCAGGGGCGTCCGGGAAAGGCTACACCTTC. Translating it yields CASSRSAGASGKGYTF. The full variable domain, rest sourced from reference TRBV7-2 and TRBJ1-2, is GAGVSQSPSNKVTEKGKDVELRCDPISGHTALYWYRQSLGQGLEFLIYFQGNSAPDKSGLPSDRFSAERTGGSVSTLTIQRTQQEDSAVYLCASSRSAGASGKGYTFGSGTRLTVV.

This clone came up once. V and J are TRBV19 and TRBJ1-5; D unclear. The CDR3 has 13 residues. In germline, CDR1 is LNHDA, CDR2 SQIVND (reference sequence). Trimming cost V 9 bases and J 7 bases, with 16 bases left between them. CDR3 bases: TGTGCCAGCCGGCGGGAGGAGTACCAGCCCCAGCATTTT. It encodes CASRREEYQPQHF.

This chain uses TRBV28 with TRBJ2-7; TRBD2 matches at 13 bases. The length of the CDR3 is 20 residues. V lost 3 bases and J lost 4; bases outside the gene matches: 18. Germline V gives CDR1 MDHEN, CDR2 SYDVKM. The CDR3 DNA reads as TGTGCCAGCAGTTTTTATATAGGACTAGCGGGAGTTAAACGAGCTTACGAGCAGTACTTC. This codes for CASSFYIGLAGVKRAYEQYF.

The gene calls are TRBV7-2 and TRBJ2-1; D gene uncertain. V shed 4 bases and J shed 0 bases, with 10 bases lying between them. Germline V gives CDR1 SGHTA, CDR2 FQGNSA. The CDR3 spans 15 residues. DNA for the CDR3: TGTGCCAGCAGCTCGCAGGTGGGCTCCTACAATGAGCAGTTCTTC. Protein product: CASSSQVGSYNEQFF.

This clone turned up a few times. The chain has TRBV29-1 and TRBJ2-1, with 9 bases aligning to TRBD2. The CDR3 runs to 13 residues. Looked up from germline, CDR1 is SQVTM and CDR2 is ANQGSEA. J was trimmed by 6 bases and V by 6 bases; bases with no gene match: 6. The CDR3 protein is CSVRAGGGNEQFF. CDR3 DNA sequence: TGCAGCGTCCGAGCGGGGGGAGGCAATGAGCAGTTCTTC.

The J gene is TRBJ1-5, the V gene TRBV30; D possibly corresponds to TRBD1 (6 bases). V gave up 1 base and J gave up 2 bases, with 12 bases separating them. The CDR3 is 15 amino acids. Germline-derived CDR1 and CDR2 are GTSNPN and SVGIG (reference sequence). DNA of the CDR3: TGTGCCTGGAGTGAGGGGGACGTTGGCAATCAGCCCCAGCATTTT. This sequence encodes CAWSEGDVGNQPQHF.

CDR3 amino acids: CASSQSPDSSYNEQFF. CDR3 sequence (DNA): TGTGCCAGCAGCCAATCCCCGGACAGCTCCTACAATGAGCAGTTCTTC. The J gene is TRBJ2-1, the V gene TRBV3-1 (or the pseudogene TRBV3-2), with D possibly being TRBD1 (6 bases). V was cut by 2 bases and J by 0 bases, with 11 bases left in between. In germline, CDR1 is LGHDT, CDR2 YNNKEL (reference sequence). The CDR3 covers 16 residues.

The gene calls are TRBV6-6 and TRBJ2-7, with D possibly TRBD1 on 6 matching bases. Germline-derived CDR1 and CDR2 are MNHNY and SVGAGI (reference sequence). This CDR3 is built from 13 residues. Trimming took off 6 bases at V and 4 bases at J, with 13 bases between the two ends. The CDR3 nucleotides are TGTGCCAGCAGCCCGCAGGGGATATACGAGCAGTACTTC. It is translated as CASSPQGIYEQYF.

The chain recombines TRBV14 with TRBJ1-1; D possibly corresponds to TRBD1 (6 bases). The germline V gene encodes CDR1 SGHDN and CDR2 FVKESK. CDR3 length: 13 amino acids. Trimming removed 2 bases from V and 10 bases from J, with 14 bases in between. The CDR3 nucleotides are TGTGCCAGCAGCCAACCGAGCCGGGACATAGCTTTCTTT. It codes for CASSQPSRDIAFF.

The genes are TRBV5-1 and TRBJ2-2; TRBD1 aligns across 9 bases. The CDR3 consists of 15 residues. V dropped 3 bases and J dropped 3; count of bases not matched to a gene: 3. CDR1 and CDR2 from the germline V gene are SGHRS and YFSETQ. The CDR3 region is CASSSRTGDTGELFF. The CDR3 nucleotides read TGCGCCAGCAGCTCCCGGACAGGGGACACCGGGGAGCTGTTTTTT.

The chain combines TRBV18 with TRBJ1-1, with 9 bases matching TRBD1. CDR3 size: 17 residues. V trimming: 3 bases; J trimming: 4 bases; junction bases outside the gene matches: 12. CDR1 and CDR2 (germline): KGHSH, LQKENI. CDR3: CASSPRQGESIVTEAFF. The CDR3 DNA is TGTGCCAGCTCACCTCGACAGGGGGAGTCGATTGTCACTGAAGCTTTCTTT.

Note on this clone: Other DNA sequences in the sample encode the same CDR3. The rearrangement joins TRBV9 to TRBJ2-3; 12 nucleotides align to TRBD2. Trimming cost V 0 bases and J 6 bases; bases outside gene matches: 5. The germline CDR1 and CDR2 sequences are SGDLS and YYNGEE. The CDR3 sequence is 16 residues long. The CDR3 DNA reads as TGTGCCAGCAGCGTAGAGAGACTAGCGGGAGCTGATACGCAGTATTTT. This codes for CASSVERLAGADTQYF. Complete variable domain (other parts from reference TRBV9 and TRBJ2-3): DSGVTQTPKHLITATGQRVTLRCSPRSGDLSVYWYQQSLDQGLQFLIQYYNGEERAKGNILERFSAQQFPDLHSELNLSSLELGDSALYFCASSVERLAGADTQYFGPGTRLTVL.

The chain employs TRBV9 and TRBJ2-7, with TRBD2 identical over 8 bases. CDR1 is SGDLS and CDR2 is YYNGEE in the germline V gene. This CDR3 is 15 amino acids long. With V trimmed by 4 bases and J by 6 bases, 12 bases remained unmatched. CDR3 coding DNA: TGTGCCAGCAGCCCTGACGGGCGGGAGGCTTCCGAGCAGTACTTC. Its protein product is CASSPDGREASEQYF.

This clone was found a few times. The CDR3 spells CATRGGTVNTEAFF. The DNA for the CDR3 is TGTGCCACCAGAGGGGGGACAGTGAACACTGAAGCTTTCTTT. The chain is built from TRBV15 and TRBJ1-1; TRBD1 agrees at 7 bases. V gave up 6 bases and J gave up 0 bases; unmatched junction bases: 4. Germline V CDR1 and CDR2: LNHNV, YYDKDF (reference sequence). The CDR3 is 14 amino acids.

The count of this clone is one. The chain joins TRBV5-1 to TRBJ2-7; TRBD2 matches at 7 bases. The V gene end was trimmed by 0 bases and the J gene end by 1 base; junction bases not matched to a gene: 7. Germline V gives CDR1 SGHRS, CDR2 YFSETQ. CDR3 size: 16 residues. The CDR3 DNA reads as TGCGCCAGCAGCTTGGCGGGAGGTGTAGATTCCTACGAGCAGTACTTC. Amino acid sequence: CASSLAGGVDSYEQYF.

The chain employs TRBV30 and TRBJ1-3; D is undetermined. Trimming pared 5 bases from V and 4 bases from J, leaving 12 bases between. Germline V gene data show CDR1 as GTSNPN and CDR2 as SVGIG (reference sequence). The CDR3 contains 13 residues. CDR3 residues: CAWSTQMGNTIYF. In DNA form, the CDR3 reads TGTGCCTGGTCAACTCAAATGGGAAACACCATATATTTT.

The rearrangement joins TRBV7-9 to TRBJ1-4; 7 nucleotides match TRBD1. In germline, CDR1 is SEHNR, CDR2 FQNEAQ (reference sequence). This CDR3 is 15 amino acids long. The V segment lost 7 bases and the J segment 6 bases; nucleotides outside the gene matches: 11. CDR3 coding DNA: TGTGCCAGCATCCTATCGACAGGGATTGATGAAAAACTGTTTTTT. Protein sequence: CASILSTGIDEKLFF.

V usage is TRBV29-1 and J usage is TRBJ2-7; 7 nucleotides agree with TRBD2. This CDR3 is built from 15 residues. Losses at the gene ends were 0 bases for V and 2 bases for J; bases not matched to a gene: 7. Per the germline V gene, CDR1 is SQVTM and CDR2 is ANQGSEA. The CDR3 sequence is CSVEEKGRAPYEQYF. The CDR3 DNA follows: TGCAGCGTTGAAGAAAAGGGGAGGGCGCCCTACGAGCAGTACTTC.

The CDR3 DNA reads as TGTGCCAGCAGCTTAGTGGCGACTAGCGGGAGTACGCAGTATTTT. Translated: CASSLVATSGSTQYF. V is TRBV7-2 and J is TRBJ2-3; 12 positions match TRBD2. This CDR3 region has 15 residues. Germline CDR1 is SGHTA and CDR2 is FQGNSA. V was clipped by 1 base and J by 8 bases; unmatched bases: 4.

The chain links TRBV7-9 to TRBJ1-1; D is possibly TRBD1 (6 bases). V lost 1 base, J lost 7 bases, and 13 bases lay in between. Germline V lookup: CDR1 SEHNR, CDR2 FQNEAQ (reference sequence). The CDR3 consists of 14 residues. CDR3 nucleotide sequence: TGTGCCAGCAGCTTAGGAGGGGGTTCAGGTGAAGCTTTCTTT. Protein product: CASSLGGGSGEAFF.

The rearrangement links TRBV2 to TRBJ2-3; TRBD2 matches 8 bases. CDR3 length equals 16 residues. CDR1 SNHLY and CDR2 FYNNEI come from the germline V gene. Losses at the gene ends were 5 bases for V and 1 base for J; bases not matched to a gene: 8. CDR3 nucleotide sequence: TGTGCCAGCAGTCCTTTAGCGGGGACGGGCACAGATACGCAGTATTTT. Residues: CASSPLAGTGTDTQYF.

This chain connects TRBV7-2 to TRBJ1-5; the match to TRBD1 covers 11 bases. V dropped 1 base and J dropped 6; count of bases not matched to a gene: 5. The CDR3 loop spans 16 amino acids. Per the germline V gene, CDR1 is SGHTA and CDR2 is FQGNSA. The CDR3: CASSLEGQGASQPQHF. The CDR3 DNA is TGTGCCAGCAGCTTAGAAGGACAGGGGGCGAGTCAGCCCCAGCATTTT.

The chain is built from TRBV19 and TRBJ1-2; D is perhaps TRBD1 (6 bases). V was pared by 10 bases and J by 6 bases, with 15 bases between. This CDR3 comprises 12 residues. Germline CDR1 LNHDA, CDR2 SQIVND (reference sequence). CDR3 DNA sequence: TGTGCCACCGCCCACAGGGACCATGGCTACACCTTC. It yields the protein CATAHRDHGYTF.

The rearrangement links TRBV28 to TRBJ2-7; 9 bases agree with TRBD1. J was trimmed by 2 bases and V by 6 bases; bases with no gene match: 11. CDR1 MDHEN and CDR2 SYDVKM come from the germline V gene. The CDR3 consists of 16 residues. The DNA of the CDR3 is TGTGCCAGCAGCCCATCGACAGGGGGGACCCCCTACGAGCAGTACTTC. Its protein is CASSPSTGGTPYEQYF.

This clone appeared a few times. This chain links TRBV3-1 (or the pseudogene TRBV3-2) with TRBJ1-5; D not certain. This CDR3 is built from 17 residues. The V gene's germline CDR1 is LGHDT and CDR2 YNNKEL (reference sequence). V was cut by 0 bases and J by 0 bases, with 12 bases left in between. CDR3 in amino acids: CASSQESSDYSNQPQHF. The CDR3 DNA reads TGTGCCAGCAGCCAAGAATCGAGCGATTATAGCAATCAGCCCCAGCATTTT.

The CDR3 is CASSWGQGEYEQYF. The CDR3 nucleotides are TGTGCCAGTAGTTGGGGACAGGGAGAGTACGAGCAGTACTTC. The chain carries TRBV19 and TRBJ2-7; 9 bases fit TRBD1. Germline CDR1 is LNHDA and CDR2 is SQIVND (reference sequence). The junction had 6 bases not matched to a gene; V was cut back by 5 bases and J by 4 bases. CDR3 size: 14 residues.

Concerning this clone: The identical CDR3 is also encoded by other nucleotide sequences in the sample. The chain employs TRBV7-2 and TRBJ2-5, with 12 bases identical to TRBD2. The CDR3 covers 17 residues. From germline, CDR1 is SGHTA and CDR2 FQGNSA. Trimming took 3 bases from V and 0 from J; bases not matched to a gene: 5. The CDR3 region has the DNA TGTGCCAGCAGCTTGGGGGGACTAGCGGGTTACCAAGAGACCCAGTACTTC. Residues: CASSLGGLAGYQETQYF.